This T cell receptor beta chain was identified during a study of Ad26.COV2.S vaccination and SARS-CoV-2 variants. Across the whole study: Ad26.COV2.S was injected intramuscularly once or twice, 56 days apart. Regarding the study as a whole: Marked by substantial breadth, spike-specific CD8+ and CD4+ T cell responses were reportedly seen after vaccination. Vaccine recipients surpassed placebo recipients in spike-specific TCR breadth.

In the case of this clone: Its antigen remains unknown.

The germline gives CDR1 ENHRY, CDR2 SYGVKD. The CDR3 has 13 residues. The junction had 9 bases not matched to a gene; V was cut back by 8 bases and J by 8 bases. Described treatment: around 19 received Ad26.COV2.S at low or high dose, single or two shots; about 5 received placebo; per-sample allocation not given. Repertoires come from day 63 after the first vaccine or placebo injection. It was an adult aged 18-55 years in Boston who was the donor. The repertoire was sequenced with immunoSEQ multiplex PCR; TCRdb's copy has only in-frame clones and lacks some. Among approximately 240,000 clones listed, around 89% were seen once.

The TCR originated in a person aged 18 to 59 who received the Ad26.COV2.S COVID-19 vaccine or a placebo. The sequencing here drew on peripheral blood, taken in a trial of Ad26.COV2.S vaccine versus placebo. V gene TRBV10-3 combines with J gene TRBJ1-2; 9 bases match TRBD1. CDR3 protein: CAIAPGQGEGYTF. CDR3 DNA: TGTGCCATCGCCCCGGGACAGGGCGAAGGCTACACCTTC.